The TCR beta chain described here comes from a study of beta chain features in type 1 diabetes. Study results and limitations: HLA effects on TCRB rearrangement stayed unresolved here. Type 1 diabetes patients showed a moderate but significant shortening of TCRB CDR3s in all four CD4+ subsets.

This CDR3 has 13 amino acids. Germline CDR1 KGHSH, CDR2 LQKENI. Worth noting for this clone: Its antigen is currently unknown.

Cell sorting via CD45RO/CCR7/CD25/CD127/CD95/CD27 was performed to obtain CD4+ naive, central memory, regulatory and stem cell-like memory cells. Every bit of the isolated RNA underwent reverse transcription, so sequencing read expressed TCRB transcripts. This table comes from immunoSEQ multiplex PCR, and its TCRdb copy is limited to in-frame clones, with some not included. The table records fewer than 30,000 clones, approximately 69% of them present only once. J is TRBJ2-5 and V is TRBV18; 9 bases agree with TRBD2. The J call could be wrong; TRBJ2-7 is a better fit for the DNA end. The sequence derives from a man in his late teens or twenties with type 1 diabetes. Material for sequencing was Tregs from blood. CDR3 sequence (DNA): TGTGCCAGCTCACCAGGGACTAGCAGCGAGCAGTACTTC. Translated, it gives CASSPGTSSEQYF.